One sample yielded the 10 T cell receptor beta chains listed below, sequenced in a study of neurological immune-mediated disorders. TCRdb reanalysed the 5' RACE reads using MiXCR and keeps one entry per CDR3 protein. The table records 81,000 or so distinct CDR3 sequences, approximately 5% of them present only once. Sequencing used PBMCs. These receptors originate from a woman in her thirties with multiple sclerosis.

This clonotype was seen ten or more times. Sequence at one end of the junction differs from germline and may be a read error. The chain combines TRBV4-1 with TRBJ1-3; no reliable D call. The CDR3 contains 12 residues. Germline lookup yields CDR1 MGHRA and CDR2 YSYEKL. The CDR3 region is CASSQAGDTIYF. The CDR3 bases are TGCGCCAGCAGCCAAGCTGGAGACACCATATATTTT.

The table lists this clonotype with many counts. The V gene is TRBV10-3, the J gene TRBJ1-1; a possible D gene is TRBD1 (5 bases). The CDR3 length is 13 residues. CDR1 and CDR2 (germline): ENHRY, SYGVKD. Trimming removed 9 bases at V and 0 bases at J, with 11 bases between. The DNA of the CDR3 is TGTGCCATGCAACAGGCGCTGAACACTGAAGCTTTCTTT. It codes for CAMQQALNTEAFF.

This clonotype was counted a few times. The chain has TRBV20-1 and TRBJ2-1; 8 positions match TRBD1. V lost 3 bases to trimming and J lost 8 bases; unmatched junction nucleotides: 3. The V gene's germline CDR1 is DFQATT and CDR2 SNEGSKA (reference sequence). The CDR3 has 12 amino acids. CDR3 loop: CSASTTGDEQFF. Here the CDR3 DNA reads TGCAGTGCTAGCACGACAGGGGATGAGCAGTTCTTC.

There are many counts of this clonotype. The chain combines TRBV10-3 with TRBJ2-2; 10 bases are shared with TRBD1. CDR1 is ENHRY and CDR2 is SYGVKD in the germline V gene. This CDR3 has 15 residues. The ends lost 8 bases at V and 0 bases at J; junction bases unmatched: 3. For the CDR3, the DNA is TGTGCCATCGGAGGACAGGGGGCGAACACCGGGGAGCTGTTTTTT. Protein product: CAIGGQGANTGELFF.

This clonotype was seen more than once but under ten times. As DNA, the CDR3 is TGTGCCATCGCAAGCCCCATATGGTCGGTACGGGGTAGTCGCACCGCCTACAATGAGCAGTTCTTC. This encodes CAIASPIWSVRGSRTAYNEQFF. V usage is TRBV10-3 and J usage is TRBJ2-1; tentative D call: TRBD2 (5 bases). CDR3 length equals 22 residues. Per germline, CDR1 ENHRY and CDR2 SYGVKD. Trimming stripped 8 bases from V and 2 bases from J, with 37 bases between.

The rearrangement uses TRBV5-1 and TRBJ2-2, with a tentative D call TRBD2 (6 bases). Between the trimmed V and J ends, which lost 4 bases and 4 bases, there was a span of 17 bases. CDR1 is SGHRS, CDR2 YFSETQ, per germline. The CDR3 contains 16 residues. CDR3 nucleotides: TGCGCCAGCAGCCACCGGAGGGCCGAGGGCACCGGGGAGCTGTTTTTT. Amino acids: CASSHRRAEGTGELFF. The variable domain in full, completed from reference TRBV5-1 and TRBJ2-2, reads KAGVTQTPRYLIKTRGQQVTLSCSPISGHRSVSWYQQTPGQGLQFLFEYFSETQRNKGNFPGRFSGRQFSNSRSEMNVSTLELGDSALYLCASSHRRAEGTGELFFGEGSRLTVL.

This clonotype was counted at least ten times. V is TRBV7-2 and J is TRBJ2-4, with TRBD1 matching over 7 bases. Germline lookup yields CDR1 SGHTA and CDR2 FQGNSA. Trimming cost V 3 bases and J 5 bases; bases outside gene matches: 7. The length of the CDR3 is 15 residues. CDR3 nucleotides: TGTGCCAGCAGCTTCTCAGGGACAGACCAAAACATTCAGTACTTC. Protein: CASSFSGTDQNIQYF. Combining the CDR3 with reference TRBV7-2 and TRBJ2-4 gives the whole variable domain GAGVSQSPSNKVTEKGKDVELRCDPISGHTALYWYRQSLGQGLEFLIYFQGNSAPDKSGLPSDRFSAERTGGSVSTLTIQRTQQEDSAVYLCASSFSGTDQNIQYFGAGTRLSVL.

This clonotype has a count of ten or more. The rearrangement links TRBV5-1 to TRBJ1-5, with 10 bases matching TRBD1. V lost 5 bases, J lost 4 bases, and 6 bases stayed unmatched. Germline CDR1 SGHRS, CDR2 YFSETQ. The CDR3 runs 15 residues. The CDR3 protein is CASRAGTGANQPQHF. In DNA, the CDR3 is TGCGCCAGCAGAGCCGGGACAGGGGCTAATCAGCCCCAGCATTTT.

This clonotype was seen at least ten times. The V and J genes are TRBV15 and TRBJ2-6, with 7 bases aligning to TRBD1. This CDR3 has 21 amino acids. With 6 bases clipped from V and 0 bases from J, the junction kept 20 bases outside the gene matches. Germline CDR1 LNHNV, CDR2 YYDKDF (reference sequence). As DNA, the CDR3 is TGTGCCACCAGTAATCAAAGGGACCGGGACAGAATTATCTCTGGGGCCAACGTCCTGACTTTC. Residues: CATSNQRDRDRIISGANVLTF.

This clonotype showed up many times. Written as DNA, the CDR3 is TGTGCCAGTCAAGGGTTCGAGCCCTATATCCACAATGAGCAGTTCTTC. It is translated as CASQGFEPYIHNEQFF. This chain uses TRBV12-3 or TRBV12-4 with TRBJ2-1; no clear D. The CDR3 sequence is 16 residues long. The V gene lost 9 bases and the J gene lost 5 bases, with 23 bases spanning the gap.